A single T cell receptor (beta chain) is shown here with its context. The antigen it binds to is not known. No per-base quality is available; no much larger clone lies one base away. These data belong to a study of vaccination and CD4 T cells after COVID-19 (dated by TCRdb to the early 2020s). Looking at the study overall: Convalescent patients had a positive SARS-CoV-2 result on nasal swab PCR, and of these patients, fewer than ten had mild disease and one had severe disease. Post-vaccine blood samples were obtained a median of about 72 days after the second vaccine dose, with a range of about 12 to 241 days. The spike-specific CD4+ TCR repertoire was compared before and after mRNA vaccination in approximately ten COVID-19 convalescent patients and several infection-naive healthy vaccine recipients. For stimulating the cultures, overlapping spike peptide pools were used, derived from SARS-CoV-2 as well as from the common cold coronaviruses HCoV-NL63, HCoV-OC43 and HCoV-229E. Control cultures received a CEFX viral epitope pool as the positive control, an HIV-1 Nef peptide pool as the negative control, or no peptide. Each participant got two doses of either the Pfizer-BioNTech BNT162b2 vaccine (n=8) or the Moderna mRNA-1273 vaccine (n=2). Post-COVID blood samples from convalescent patients were collected a median of around 110 days after diagnosis, with a range of roughly 30 to 170 days. In the convalescent cohort there were six males and four females, among whom were two Hispanic individuals, seven Caucasians, two Asians and one multiracial person. Paper-wide results and their limitations: The median number of SARS-CoV-2-reactive clonotypes rose from 21 after infection to about 40 after vaccination, but the change was not significant. In convalescent patients, a median approximately 89% of post-vaccine SARS-CoV-2-reactive clones were detected only after vaccination, suggesting vaccine-specific priming. Of the vaccine-specific clones found in convalescent patients, nearly all (304 of 307) were mono-reactive for SARS-CoV-2 spike instead of being cross-reactive with common cold coronaviruses. The number of convalescent patients in the study was relatively small, and the study did not examine early timepoints following natural infection.

What this sample's treatment or condition label stands for: approximately nine-day PBMC culture with coronavirus spike peptide pools or control peptides (ViraFEST assay). To expand antigen-specific T cells with peptide pools and then pick out the expanded clonotypes through TCR sequencing, the study relied on the ViraFEST assay. Positive SARS-CoV-2 PCR tests in the convalescent patients dated from March to December 2020, before Alpha, Beta and Delta variants emerged in the United States. Each well held approximately 2 million PBMCs cultured in IMDM containing approximately 5.3% human AB serum and approximately 9.1 IU/ml IL-2, with about 9.4 ug/ml peptide pools added. On days 3 and 7, half of the culture medium was replaced with fresh IL-2-containing medium. CD4+ T cells were isolated after approximately eleven days of culture through negative selection using the EasySep CD4+ T cell isolation kit. Ficoll-Paque Plus gradient centrifugation was used to isolate PBMCs from whole blood, and the isolated PBMCs were then either used fresh or cryopreserved at -140C. Triplicate wells were generally used for each culture condition.

CDR1 and CDR2 were assigned from the germline V gene (reference sequence) as SGHNT and YYREEE. The CDR3 measures 12 amino acids from cysteine to phenylalanine. The retained sequence is limited to the CDR3, 36 bases, with the frame set at the first base. V lost 0 bases and J lost 5 bases; the stretch between them is 5 bases long. The library was produced with PCR. DNA from cultured CD4+ T cells was subjected to TCR sequencing with the Oncomine TCR Beta short-read assay at the Johns Hopkins FTIC core. The QIAamp micro DNA kit was used to extract genomic DNA from the cultured CD4+ T cells. The Oncomine TCR Beta libraries from cultured CD4+ T cells were pooled using unique dual indexes and then sequenced on an Illumina iSeq 100. The authors processed their data as follows. Non-productive sequences were filtered out, and CDR3s that did not start with C, did not end with F or W, or were shorter than 7 amino acids were discarded. Antigen-specific clonotypes were identified with the MANAFEST web application by comparing peptide-stimulated wells with reference and other culture wells. An FDR below 0.05, an odds ratio above 5, and a productive frequency above 0.1% in at least two of three replicate wells were required for clones to be considered positive. A clonotype was classed as cross-reactive if the clonotype showed significant expansion both in SARS-CoV-2 spike wells and in at least one common cold coronavirus spike condition. Levenshtein distances (stringdist) and unrooted phylogenetic trees (ape) in R version 3.6.1 were used to assess CDR3 homology. The raw public reads went through TCRdb reprocessing: fastp at Q25, MiXCR clone calling, in-frame beta chains kept. Each entry merges the rows of one CDR3 protein and shows their most common DNA and genes. TCRdb, not the authors, supplied the V and J calls. The table for this sample lists approximately 20,000 distinct CDR3 sequences; 45% to 50% of them were counted only once. Roughly 9% of the sample lies in the top ten.

Sequencing was done on a sample of CD4+ T cells from blood, cultured in vitro. The source of this sequence is a human donor who had recovered from COVID-19. The rearranged segments are TRBV5-4 and TRBJ2-5; the D gene is not confidently resolved. The DNA is TGTGCCAGCAGCTTGGTCGGGGAGACCCAGTACTTC. This gives the protein CASSLVGETQYF.